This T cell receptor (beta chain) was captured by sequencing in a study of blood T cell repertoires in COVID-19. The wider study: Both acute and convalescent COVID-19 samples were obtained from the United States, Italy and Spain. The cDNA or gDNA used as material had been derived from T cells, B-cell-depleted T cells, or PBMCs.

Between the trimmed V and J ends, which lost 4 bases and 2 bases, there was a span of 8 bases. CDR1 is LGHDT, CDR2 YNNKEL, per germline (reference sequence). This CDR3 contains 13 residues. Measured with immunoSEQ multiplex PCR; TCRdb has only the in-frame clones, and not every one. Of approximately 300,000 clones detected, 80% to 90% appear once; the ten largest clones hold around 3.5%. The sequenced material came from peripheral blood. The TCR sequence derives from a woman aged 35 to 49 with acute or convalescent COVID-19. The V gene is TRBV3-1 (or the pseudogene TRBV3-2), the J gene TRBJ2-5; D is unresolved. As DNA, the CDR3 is TGTGCCAGCAGCCGGGCCTCTCAAGAGACCCAGTACTTC. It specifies CASSRASQETQYF.